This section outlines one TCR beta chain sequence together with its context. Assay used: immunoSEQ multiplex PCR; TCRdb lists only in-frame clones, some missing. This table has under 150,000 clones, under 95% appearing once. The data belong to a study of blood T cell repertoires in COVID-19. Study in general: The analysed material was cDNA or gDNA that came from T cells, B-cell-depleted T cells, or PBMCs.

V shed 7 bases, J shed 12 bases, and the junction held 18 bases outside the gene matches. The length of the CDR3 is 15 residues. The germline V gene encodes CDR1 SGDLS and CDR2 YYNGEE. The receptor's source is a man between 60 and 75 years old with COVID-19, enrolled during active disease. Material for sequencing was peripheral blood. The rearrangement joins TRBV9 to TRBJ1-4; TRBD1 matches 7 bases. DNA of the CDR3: TGTGCCAGCGGATCGGGACAGAGGCAGATCGGGGAACTGTTTTTT. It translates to CASGSGQRQIGELFF.